Below are 15 T cell receptor gamma chains sequenced from a single sample in a study of gamma-delta T cells after stem cell transplantation listed by TCRdb under 2016. Library construction relied on RT-PCR. The reads were generated on an Illumina MiSeq. Clonotypes were called again by TCRdb from the public reads via CATT, and duplicate nucleotide sequences were then merged into one entry. The sample has 1,500 to 2,000 gamma-chain clones on record, about 20% of them singletons. The ten largest clones add up to over 6% of the sample. Material: gamma-delta T cells. These receptors came from a human donor. It is not recorded whose cells these are; they may come from a transplant donor.

This clone has a handful of counts. The V and J genes are TRGV9 and TRGJ1 or TRGJ2. CDR1 and CDR2 from the germline V gene are GITISATS and ISYDGTV (reference sequence). CDR3 size: 12 residues. Trimming removed 2 bases from V and 2 bases from J; junction bases left unmatched: 0. CDR3 DNA: TGTGCCTTGTGGGAGGATTATTATAAGAAACTCTTT. It yields the protein CALWEDYYKKLF.

Turning to this clone: Being one base from a much bigger clone, this may be a read error. V usage is TRGV4 and J usage is TRGJ1 or TRGJ2. The germline V gene encodes CDR1 EGSTGY and CDR2 YDSYTSSV. V gave up 2 bases and J gave up 3 bases; unmatched junction bases: 7. This CDR3 has 14 amino acids. In nucleotides, the CDR3 is TGTGCCACCTGGGATGATTCCCTTTATTATAAGAAACTCTTT. It is translated as CATWDDSLYYKKLF.

Within the sample, this clone is medium-sized. The chain uses TRGV3 and TRGJP2. Germline trimming cut 1 base from V and 7 bases from J; bases unmatched to any gene: 0. This CDR3 spans 12 amino acids. Germline V gives CDR1 VTNTFY, CDR2 YDVSTARD (reference sequence). CDR3 sequence reads: CATWDSDWIKTF. The CDR3 coding sequence is TGTGCCACCTGGGACAGTGATTGGATCAAGACGTTT.

The chain carries TRGV5 and TRGJ1 or TRGJ2. CDR3 length: 15 amino acids. Germline V lookup: CDR1 VINAFY, CDR2 YDVSNSKD. J lost 0 bases, V lost 0 bases, and 5 bases had no gene match. DNA of the CDR3: TGTGCCACCTGGGACAGGGGGGAGAATTATTATAAGAAACTCTTT. It yields the protein CATWDRGENYYKKLF.

The sample holds a few counts of this clone. The gene calls are TRGV4 and TRGJ1 or TRGJ2. This CDR3 region has 15 residues. The V gene end was trimmed by 3 bases and the J gene end by 0 bases; junction bases not matched to a gene: 8. Germline V gene lookup returns CDR1 EGSTGY and CDR2 YDSYTSSV. DNA of the CDR3: TGTGCCACCTGGGATCAAGACTTGAATTATTATAAGAAACTCTTT. It translates to CATWDQDLNYYKKLF.

This clone came up a few times. V usage is TRGV4 and J usage is TRGJ1 or TRGJ2. The V and J ends lost 2 bases and 3 bases, in that order; junction bases with no gene match: 7. The CDR3 runs 14 residues. Germline CDR1 reads EGSTGY; CDR2 reads YDSYTSSV. The CDR3 loop reads CATWDAHLYYKKLF. In DNA form, the CDR3 reads TGTGCCACCTGGGATGCCCACCTTTATTATAAGAAACTCTTT.

This clone is labeled as large. This chain uses TRGV2 with TRGJ1 or TRGJ2. Looked up from germline, CDR1 is EGSNGY and CDR2 is YDSYNSKV. Losses at the gene ends were 0 bases for V and 1 base for J; bases not matched to a gene: 0. This CDR3 is 13 amino acids long. The CDR3 loop is CATWDGNYYKKLF. Here the CDR3 DNA reads TGTGCCACCTGGGACGGGAATTATTATAAGAAACTCTTT.

Note on this clone: A read error may explain this, as a much larger clone is one base away. The chain is built from TRGV4 and TRGJ1 or TRGJ2. CDR3 length equals 11 residues. The V segment lost 2 bases and the J segment 9 bases; nucleotides outside the gene matches: 4. Germline V lookup: CDR1 EGSTGY, CDR2 YDSYTSSV. CDR3 in amino acids: CATWDDSKKLF. The CDR3 bases are TGTGCCACCTGGGATGATTCTAAGAAACTCTTT.

The chain links TRGV3 to TRGJ1 or TRGJ2. The V gene end was trimmed by 0 bases and the J gene end by 5 bases; junction bases not matched to a gene: 4. The germline CDR1 and CDR2 sequences are VTNTFY and YDVSTARD (reference sequence). The CDR3 is made up of 13 amino acids. CDR3 sequence: CATWDRWDYKKLF. CDR3 DNA: TGTGCCACCTGGGACAGGTGGGATTATAAGAAACTCTTT.

This clone turned up a few times. The junction departs from germline at one end; a sequencing error may be responsible. This sample also contains other DNA sequences that code for the same CDR3. The rearrangement uses TRGV9 and TRGJ1 or TRGJ2. CDR1 and CDR2 from the germline V gene are GITISATS and ISYDGTV (reference sequence). The CDR3 is 11 amino acids. The CDR3 is CALWEVTEKLF. The CDR3 nucleotides are TGTGCCCTGTGGGAGGTCACGGAGAAACTCTTT.

This clone was seen only a few times. The rearrangement uses TRGV5 and TRGJ1 or TRGJ2. The germline gives CDR1 VINAFY, CDR2 YDVSNSKD. J was trimmed by 5 bases and V by 3 bases; bases with no gene match: 7. This CDR3 comprises 13 residues. CDR3 protein: CATWDGGNYKKLF. The CDR3 coding sequence is TGTGCCACCTGGGACGGAGGGAATTATAAGAAACTCTTT.

In this sample, this clone turned up a few times. This chain joins TRGV4 and TRGJ1 or TRGJ2. This CDR3 is 11 amino acids long. Trimming took 1 base from V and 12 from J; bases not matched to a gene: 6. Germline V CDR1 and CDR2: EGSTGY, YDSYTSSV. This CDR3 reads CATWDGDWKLF. CDR3 nucleotides: TGTGCCACCTGGGATGGAGACTGGAAACTCTTT.

This clone came up a few times. This chain uses TRGV9 with TRGJ1 or TRGJ2. Trimming removed 1 base from V and 10 bases from J; junction bases left unmatched: 7. The CDR3 totals 12 residues. Germline V CDR1 and CDR2: GITISATS, ISYDGTV (reference sequence). The CDR3 reads CALWEVAPKKLF. The CDR3 DNA reads as TGTGCCTTGTGGGAGGTCGCGCCGAAGAAACTCTTT.

The chain combines TRGV3 with TRGJ1 or TRGJ2. After removal of 5 bases from V and 12 bases from J, the junction contained 19 bases not matched to a gene. The CDR3 has 14 residues. Per the germline V gene, CDR1 is VTNTFY and CDR2 is YDVSTARD (reference sequence). Here the CDR3 DNA reads TGTGCCACCTGGGCCAACTTCGGGCCCCCGGGGAAACTCTTT. Translation gives CATWANFGPPGKLF.

By its share, this clone is medium-sized. J is TRGJ1 or TRGJ2 and V is TRGV3. This CDR3 is 13 amino acids long. The V segment lost 0 bases and the J segment 7 bases; nucleotides outside the gene matches: 6. Germline V gene sequence: CDR1 VTNTFY, CDR2 YDVSTARD (reference sequence). The DNA for the CDR3 is TGTGCCACCTGGGACAGGCCGGGATATAAGAAACTCTTT. Its translation is CATWDRPGYKKLF.